Following are 15 T cell receptor beta chains from one sample sequenced in a study of monozygotic twins with inflammatory bowel disease. Reprocessing the 5' RACE reads, TCRdb reports a single entry for every CDR3 protein and omits DNA. This repertoire comprises about 110,000 distinct CDR3 sequences; its ten largest clones make up around 11%. Material for sequencing was blood. These receptors were taken from a human donor with ulcerative colitis or Crohn's disease, or a healthy co-twin of an affected twin (not recorded which).

CDR3: CSAKGTYGELFF. The chain uses TRBV20-1 and TRBJ2-2. The CDR3 has 12 residues. From germline, CDR1 is DFQATT and CDR2 SNEGSKA (reference sequence).

This rearrangement joins TRBV3-1 to TRBJ2-3; TCRdb picks TRBD1, but there is no DNA to check that call. The germline V gene encodes CDR1 LGHDT and CDR2 YNNKEL (reference sequence). The CDR3 is 14 residues long. The CDR3: CASSQMTGTDTQYF.

The rearrangement uses TRBV14 and TRBJ2-7; the TRBD2 assignment by TCRdb is unverifiable without DNA. The germline gives CDR1 SGHDN, CDR2 FVKESK. This CDR3 has 14 amino acids. The CDR3 protein is CASSPGLSSYEQYF. Full variable domain (missing parts from reference TRBV14 and TRBJ2-7): EAGVTQFPSHSVIEKGQTVTLRCDPISGHDNLYWYRRVMGKEIKFLLHFVKESKQDESGMPNNRFLAERTGGTYSTLKVQPAELEDSGVYFCASSPGLSSYEQYFGPGTRLTVT.

This chain links TRBV2 with TRBJ2-2; checking the TCRdb D call of TRBD1 is not possible without DNA. Germline values: CDR1 SNHLY, CDR2 FYNNEI. The CDR3 sequence is 18 residues long. The CDR3 loop reads CASNRAGTGAENTGELFF.

This chain joins TRBV9 and TRBJ1-1; TCRdb proposes TRBD1, but this gene call is untestable without DNA. The CDR3 length is 13 residues. Per the germline V gene, CDR1 is SGDLS and CDR2 is YYNGEE. The CDR3 loop is CASSIQGQGEAFF. Full variable domain (outside the CDR3, taken from reference TRBV9 and TRBJ1-1): DSGVTQTPKHLITATGQRVTLRCSPRSGDLSVYWYQQSLDQGLQFLIQYYNGEERAKGNILERFSAQQFPDLHSELNLSSLELGDSALYFCASSIQGQGEAFFGQGTRLTVV.

The V gene is TRBV27, the J gene TRBJ1-5; TCRdb's D gene call, TRBD1, goes unchecked for lack of DNA. CDR1 MNHEY and CDR2 SMNVEV come from the germline V gene (reference sequence). This CDR3 region has 13 residues. CDR3 loop: CASTGARGQPQHF.

This CDR3 reads CASSKEREWTGELFF. The chain recombines TRBV21-1 with TRBJ2-2; as DNA is missing, the TRBD2 call by TCRdb cannot be tested. TRBV21-1 is a listed pseudogene. The CDR3 is 15 amino acids.

The V gene is TRBV7-3, the J gene TRBJ2-5; TCRdb reports TRBD2, a call that lacks DNA to check it against. Germline V CDR1 and CDR2: SGHTA, FQGTGA. The CDR3 extends over 15 amino acids. The CDR3 loop reads CASSPIGLASETQYF.

This chain uses TRBV7-2 with TRBJ1-1; TCRdb lists TRBD1, though no DNA is available to test this call. Germline V gene data show CDR1 as SGHTA and CDR2 as FQGNSA. The CDR3 totals 15 residues. CDR3 sequence: CASSPLSDGNTEAFF. Full variable domain (remainder filled in from reference TRBV7-2 and TRBJ1-1): GAGVSQSPSNKVTEKGKDVELRCDPISGHTALYWYRQSLGQGLEFLIYFQGNSAPDKSGLPSDRFSAERTGGSVSTLTIQRTQQEDSAVYLCASSPLSDGNTEAFFGQGTRLTVV.

The CDR3 is CASSPLQVAYEQYF. The chain has TRBV18 and TRBJ2-7; TCRdb names TRBD1, which stays unverified in the absence of DNA. Germline V CDR1 and CDR2: KGHSH, LQKENI. The CDR3 runs to 14 residues.

The V and J genes are TRBV5-1 and TRBJ2-7; TCRdb picks TRBD2, but there is no DNA to check that call. CDR1 and CDR2 (germline): SGHRS, YFSETQ. The length of the CDR3 is 18 residues. The CDR3 protein is CASSMDRGKELVPYEQYF.

This chain uses TRBV20-1 with TRBJ1-4; absent DNA, TCRdb's TRBD1 call cannot be checked. CDR1 is DFQATT, CDR2 SNEGSKA, per germline (reference sequence). The CDR3 runs 13 residues. CDR3 amino acids: CSARVPGLEKLFF.

The chain links TRBV9 to TRBJ1-1; TCRdb proposes TRBD1, but this gene call is untestable without DNA. The germline V gene encodes CDR1 SGDLS and CDR2 YYNGEE. This CDR3 spans 14 amino acids. CDR3 in amino acids: CASSMGPGDTEAFF.

The CDR3 spells CAIRVSTDTQYF. The genes are TRBV7-9 and TRBJ2-3. The CDR3 sequence is 12 residues long. CDR1 SEHNR and CDR2 FQNEAQ come from the germline V gene (reference sequence).

The chain is built from TRBV2 and TRBJ2-7; TCRdb's D call of TRBD1 is untestable without DNA. CDR3 length equals 15 residues. Germline V CDR1 and CDR2: SNHLY, FYNNEI. This CDR3 reads CASSHRDKSSYEQYF.